This T cell receptor beta chain is drawn from a study of brain T cells in children with intractable seizures. Sequencing used immunoSEQ multiplex PCR; TCRdb keeps in-frame clones, though not all of them. Altogether 340,000 or so clones are present, nearly 95% being singletons, with the ten largest covering under 7%. This clone was observed a single time. As to time point: blood from clinic visit 5 months post-surgery; TSC patient then seizure free. Pre-surgery treatment included at least one anti-epileptic drug. There are 18 residues in the CDR3. V gave up 3 bases and J gave up 0 bases; unmatched junction bases: 6. CDR1 is SGHRS and CDR2 is YFSETQ in the germline V gene.

This TCR came from a boy under three years old with tuberous sclerosis and intractable seizures. Sequenced here: peripheral blood, sampled less than 6 months after surgery. V and J are TRBV5-1 and TRBJ1-6, with TRBD1 matching 10 bases. The CDR3 DNA sequence: TGCGCCAGCAGCTCGTCCGGGACAGGGGTCTCCTATAATTCACCCCTCCACTTT. As protein: CASSSSGTGVSYNSPLHF.